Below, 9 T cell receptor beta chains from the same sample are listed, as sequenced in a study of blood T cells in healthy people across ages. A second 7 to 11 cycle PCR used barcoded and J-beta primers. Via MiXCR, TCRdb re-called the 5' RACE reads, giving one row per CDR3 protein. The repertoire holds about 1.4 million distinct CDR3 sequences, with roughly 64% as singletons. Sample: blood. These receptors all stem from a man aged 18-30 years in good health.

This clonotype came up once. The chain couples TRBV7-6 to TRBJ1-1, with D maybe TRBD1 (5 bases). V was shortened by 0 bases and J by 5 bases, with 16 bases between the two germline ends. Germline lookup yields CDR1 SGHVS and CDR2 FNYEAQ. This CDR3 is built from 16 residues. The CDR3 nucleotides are TGTGCCAGCAGCTTAGCGCCTGGGGCAGGCCTTACTGAAGCTTTCTTT. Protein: CASSLAPGAGLTEAFF.

CDR3 coding DNA: TGCAGCGTTGATAGCTTTGGTCAGGGGCTAGACAATGAGCAGTTCTTC. As protein: CSVDSFGQGLDNEQFF. The chain carries TRBV29-1 and TRBJ2-1; D may be TRBD1 (6 bases). The CDR3 spans 16 residues. V gave up 3 bases and J gave up 5 bases, with 20 bases separating them. Germline CDR1 and CDR2: SQVTM and ANQGSEA.

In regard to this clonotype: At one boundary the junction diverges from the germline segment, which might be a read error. The CDR3 loop reads CASSANTFGGLAGTYSEQFF. The CDR3 DNA is TGTGCCAGCAGCGCGAATACCTTTGGGGGCCTAGCGGGCACATACAGTGAGCAGTTCTTC. The rearrangement uses TRBV7-2 and TRBJ2-1; TRBD2 agrees at 8 bases. From germline, CDR1 is SGHTA and CDR2 FQGNSA. This CDR3 comprises 20 residues. Full variable domain (rest looked up from reference TRBV7-2 and TRBJ2-1): GAGVSQSPSNKVTEKGKDVELRCDPISGHTALYWYRQSLGQGLEFLIYFQGNSAPDKSGLPSDRFSAERTGGSVSTLTIQRTQQEDSAVYLCASSANTFGGLAGTYSEQFFGPGTRLTVL.

CDR3 in DNA: TGTGCCACCAGCAGACCCATTACAATAGTCTCCGATACGCAGTATTTT. Amino acids: CATSRPITIVSDTQYF. V is TRBV15 and J is TRBJ2-3; D remains ambiguous. CDR3 size: 16 residues. Trimming cost V 2 bases and J 6 bases, with 18 bases left between them. Germline values: CDR1 LNHNV, CDR2 YYDKDF (reference sequence).

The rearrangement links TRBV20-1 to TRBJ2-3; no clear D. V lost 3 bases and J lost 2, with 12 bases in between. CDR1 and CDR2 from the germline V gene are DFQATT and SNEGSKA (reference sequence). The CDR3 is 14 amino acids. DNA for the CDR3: TGCAGTGCTAGTAGGCTGAGATACACAGATACGCAGTATTTT. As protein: CSASRLRYTDTQYF.

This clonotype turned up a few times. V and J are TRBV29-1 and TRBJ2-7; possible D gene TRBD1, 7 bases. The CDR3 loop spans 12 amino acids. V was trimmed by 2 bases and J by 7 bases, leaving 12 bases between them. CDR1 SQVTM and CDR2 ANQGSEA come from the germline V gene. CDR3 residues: CSVEQGGREQYF. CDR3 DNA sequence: TGCAGCGTTGAACAGGGGGGCCGAGAGCAGTACTTC.

The CDR3: CASSTILPGPGLNYGYTF. For the CDR3, the DNA is TGTGCCAGCAGCACCATTTTGCCCGGGCCAGGTCTTAACTATGGCTACACCTTC. The rearrangement joins TRBV7-2 to TRBJ1-2; D uncertain. V was cut by 5 bases and J by 1 base, with 23 bases left in between. The CDR3 is 18 residues long. Germline CDR1 reads SGHTA; CDR2 reads FQGNSA.

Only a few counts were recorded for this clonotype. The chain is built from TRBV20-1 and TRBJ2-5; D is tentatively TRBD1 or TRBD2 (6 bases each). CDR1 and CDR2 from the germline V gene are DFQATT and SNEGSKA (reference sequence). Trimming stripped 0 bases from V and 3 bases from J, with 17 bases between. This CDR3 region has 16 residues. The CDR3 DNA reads TGCAGTGCTAGAGATGAGGGGGGTTTCGAAGAAGAGACCCAGTACTTC. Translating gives CSARDEGGFEEETQYF.

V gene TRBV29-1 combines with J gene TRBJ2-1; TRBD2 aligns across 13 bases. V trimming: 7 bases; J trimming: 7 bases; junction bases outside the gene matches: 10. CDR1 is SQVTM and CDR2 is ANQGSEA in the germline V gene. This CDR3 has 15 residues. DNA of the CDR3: TGCAGCGGCCCCTCACTAGCGGGAGGGGGAAATGAGCAGTTCTTC. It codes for CSGPSLAGGGNEQFF.